This TCR beta chain was sequenced for a study of blood T cells in healthy people across ages. The authors ran a second PCR of about 7 to 11 cycles using a sample-barcoded 5' primer and a J-beta primer mix. MiXCR, applied by TCRdb to the 5' RACE reads, yields one record per CDR3 protein. The table records some 750,000 distinct CDR3 sequences, 22% of them present only once. CDR3 length: 15 amino acids. The V gene end was trimmed by 6 bases and the J gene end by 3 bases; junction bases not matched to a gene: 7. Germline lookup yields CDR1 KGHDR and CDR2 SFDVKD. This clonotype was counted at least ten times. Its antigen is undetermined. Points from the study as a whole: A roughly linear age-dependent decrease characterized TCR beta diversity per million T cells.

The material sequenced was blood. This chain joins TRBV24-1 and TRBJ2-1; TRBD2 matches 7 bases. The source of this sequence is a man in his 70s in good health. The chain's CDR3 is CATSKRGSLYNEQFF. CDR3 nucleotides: TGTGCCACCAGTAAGCGGGGCTCCCTCTACAATGAGCAGTTCTTC.